This TCR beta chain was captured in a study of shared clonotypes between healthy human individuals (dated by TCRdb to about 2020). For the study in its entirety: Two women and a few men aged 18 to 49 years were included in the cohort. The study deeply sequenced blood TCR repertoires of roughly five healthy adults to estimate repertoire size and the extent of clonotype sharing between individuals. For each donor, three plates each were used for CD4 naive and CD4 memory, two plates were used for CD8 naive, and one plate was used for CD8 memory. Each donor's leukapheresis produced roughly between about 0.8 and 8.9 billion PBMCs. To increase sequencing depth and limit assay-specific biases, TCR repertoire library preparation and sequencing were carried out by different laboratories using diverse techniques. Paper-wide results and their limitations: Compared with non-shared clonotypes, the clonotypes found in all four sorted-subset donors had higher generation probabilities. Across four donors, about 5% of naive CD4, 3.5% of naive CD8, approximately 2.5% of memory CD4, and approximately 0.4% of memory CD8 clonotypes were shared. Sampling was restricted to blood, and TCR repertoires in tissue are likely to differ from TCR repertoires in blood. Larger estimated clonotype richness was generally found for naive subsets than for memory subsets. Based on pairwise subsampling, the degree of clonotype sharing among donors was expected to be affected by sequencing depth. Incomplete sequencing was indicated by rarefaction of sorted-subset datasets, despite the large sequencing depth. Because the study included a small number of donors, the genetic and exposure-history diversity represented was limited.

The donors were healthy, HIV-negative adults who had no recently reported acute infections or vaccinations. All donors were Caucasian adults living in Nashville, Tennessee, USA. CD4+ T cells were enriched by magnetic negative selection, after which naive cells were positively selected on CD45RA and the negative fraction was taken as the memory subset. Blood was obtained by leukapheresis, after which PBMCs were separated by Ficoll-Histopaque density gradient centrifugation and cryopreserved in liquid nitrogen vapor phase. Purity and quantity of every magnetically sorted T cell population were checked by analytical flow cytometry. Each sorted fraction had its genomic DNA isolated and then quantified by UV absorbance on a Nanodrop 2000c. Comments on this clone: This clone's antigen is unknown. Base qualities are not at hand, and no much larger clone is one base apart.

Using the deep immunoSEQ assay, multiplex PCR amplified TCR CDR3 regions from genomic DNA. Genomic DNA extracted from each cell subset was distributed evenly over all wells of several immunoSEQ 96-well plates, and each plate served as one replicate. Each replicate PCR for sorted subsets received approximately 220 ng genomic DNA, equal to tens of thousands of T cell genomes. Purified libraries were quantified with a Qubit 3.0 fluorometer, sized on a Bioanalyzer 2100, and re-quantified with the KAPA Library Quantification kit. A separate single-read 150-cycle Illumina NextSeq 550 flow cell was used to sequence each immunoSEQ 96-well plate. The source study handled its data this way. Because the immunoSEQ output included only junctional sequences and no quality scores, the filtering could not be the same as the filtering used for full-length reads. Sequences were annotated with PyIR, a Python wrapper for IgBLAST v1.9, using IMGT germline references to assign V/J genes and CDR3. Reads with weak V/J assignments (E-value above 1e-6), missing CDR3, stop codons, out-of-frame junctions, or ambiguous translated residues were removed. V3J clonotypes were defined as sequences sharing an identical inferred V gene, J gene, and CDR3 amino acid sequence. The percentage overlap between two repertoires was calculated by dividing the number of shared unique clonotypes by the size of the smaller repertoire. Repertoire richness was assessed with RTK rarefaction, the Chao1 estimator, and Recon v2.1 estimates of unobserved clonotypes. OLGA was used to compute generation probabilities for all TCRbeta clonotypes that the gDNA method yielded from four donors. This is the immuneACCESS table as TCRdb keeps it, with only in-frame sequences that have V and J called. A part of the clones is gone; compared with another copy, unresolved V genes explain less than half, and the rest is unexplained. The V and J calls and clone size come from that table; D and trimming were worked out from the DNA. Across this sample there are some 2,400,000 clones, with 90% to 96% seen only once. The top ten clones comprise around 0.13% of the sample.

This clonotype was obtained from a man between 18 and 29 years old in good health. Sequences were obtained from naive CD4+ T cells sorted from blood. Per the publication, the cell subset or site label means: CD45RA+ positively selected.

The CDR3 protein is CASSLLAGGPQTQYF. The nucleotide sequence is TGCGCCAGCAGCTTACTAGCGGGAGGGCCGCAGACCCAGTACTTC. This sequence uses TRBV5-1 and TRBJ2-5; the junction holds 13 bases that match TRBD2. From a lookup of the germline V gene, CDR1 and CDR2 are SGHRS and YFSETQ. Including the terminal cysteine and phenylalanine, the CDR3 comprises 15 residues. The kept DNA is CDR3 alone, 45 bases in frame from the first base. Trimming accounts for 2 bases at V and 6 bases at J, while the number of junction bases matched to no gene is 4.